Below are 4 T cell receptor beta chains sequenced from a single sample in a study of cytomegalovirus exposure and HLA in healthy donors. The PCR used 60 Vbeta and 13 Jbeta primers. TCRdb's copy holds only in-frame clones and misses some; the assay was immunoSEQ multiplex PCR. The sample has over 70,000 clones, approximately 63% seen once; the top ten hold roughly 9.8%. Material for sequencing was PBMCs. The receptors were gathered from a woman between 50 and 59 years old in good health and CMV-seropositive.

This chain joins TRBV21-1 and TRBJ1-1; whether TRBD1, the table's D call, matches the DNA was not checked. TRBV21-1 is listed as a pseudogene. CDR3 length: 16 residues. CDR3 sequence: CASSKGQGVINTEAFF. The DNA of the CDR3 is TGTGCCAGCAGCAAAGGACAGGGCGTCATTAACACTGAAGCTTTCTTT.

This clone was recorded a few times. The rearrangement joins TRBV7-2 to TRBJ1-1; D is undetermined. V was shortened by 1 base and J by 5 bases, with 17 bases between the two germline ends. The CDR3 consists of 16 residues. Germline CDR1 and CDR2: SGHTA and FQGNSA. The CDR3 DNA reads as TGTGCCAGCAGCTTAGTCCAGTCAGGTGTGCAGACTGAAGCTTTCTTT. This gives the protein CASSLVQSGVQTEAFF. The whole variable domain, filled in from reference TRBV7-2 and TRBJ1-1, reads GAGVSQSPSNKVTEKGKDVELRCDPISGHTALYWYRQSLGQGLEFLIYFQGNSAPDKSGLPSDRFSAERTGGSVSTLTIQRTQQEDSAVYLCASSLVQSGVQTEAFFGQGTRLTVV.

This chain connects TRBV7-2 to TRBJ1-5; no firm D call. CDR1 is SGHTA and CDR2 is FQGNSA in the germline V gene. This CDR3 comprises 14 residues. V lost 5 bases and J 6 bases, leaving 14 bases between the germline ends. This chain's CDR3 is CASSVTGFGQPQHF. The DNA for the CDR3 is TGTGCCAGCAGCGTAACGGGGTTTGGTCAGCCCCAGCATTTT. Full variable domain (rest looked up from reference TRBV7-2 and TRBJ1-5): GAGVSQSPSNKVTEKGKDVELRCDPISGHTALYWYRQSLGQGLEFLIYFQGNSAPDKSGLPSDRFSAERTGGSVSTLTIQRTQQEDSAVYLCASSVTGFGQPQHFGDGTRLSIL.

Of note for this clone: The same CDR3 is also encoded by other DNA sequences in this sample. CDR3 bases: TGTGCCAGCAGCAAGCCGGGGACACTTAAAGGAAACACCATATATTTT. It encodes CASSKPGTLKGNTIYF. The V call is TRBV5-6, the J call TRBJ1-3, with a weak D call TRBD1 (6 bases). Between the trimmed V and J ends, which lost 4 bases and 4 bases, there was a span of 18 bases. From germline, CDR1 is SGHDT and CDR2 YYEEEE. The CDR3 covers 16 residues.